Listed here are 22 T cell receptor beta chains from one sample, sequenced in a study of T cells in Graves' hyperthyroidism and ophthalmopathy. What was amplified from RNA transcripts were TCR beta CDR3 regions. First-round RT-PCR with HTBI primers amplified the TCR CDR3 region. One entry per CDR3 protein, called by TCRdb with MiXCR from the multiplex PCR reads. This table holds 500,000 or so distinct CDR3 sequences, roughly a sixth found once. Sequencing input: blood. These receptor sequences come from a woman aged 25 to 39 with Graves' ophthalmopathy.

This clonotype occurred many times. The chain joins TRBV30 to TRBJ1-5; no firm D call. The V and J ends lost 3 bases and 3 bases respectively, with 6 bases between them. The CDR3 contains 12 residues. The germline CDR1 and CDR2 sequences are GTSNPN and SVGIG (reference sequence). The DNA of the CDR3 is TGTGCCTGGAGAGAGGCCAATCAGCCCCAGCATTTT. Its protein is CAWREANQPQHF.

This clonotype showed up just once. This chain connects TRBV30 to TRBJ2-7; 7 bases match TRBD1. V lost 0 bases, J lost 2 bases, and 10 bases stayed unmatched. Germline CDR1 is GTSNPN and CDR2 is SVGIG (reference sequence). The CDR3 is made up of 16 amino acids. The CDR3 DNA sequence: TGTGCCTGGAGTGTAATGGGACAGACACCCCCCTACGAGCAGTACTTC. This encodes CAWSVMGQTPPYEQYF.

This clonotype was seen repeatedly, ten times or more. The chain joins TRBV2 to TRBJ1-5; D is unresolved. Looked up from germline, CDR1 is SNHLY and CDR2 is FYNNEI. CDR3 length equals 15 residues. V was trimmed by 4 bases and J by 1 base, leaving 11 bases between them. The CDR3 protein is CASSVIHGSNQPQHF. The CDR3 DNA sequence: TGTGCCAGCAGTGTTATCCATGGCAGCAATCAGCCCCAGCATTTT.

This clonotype was counted many times. The V gene is TRBV20-1, the J gene TRBJ2-3, with D possibly TRBD2 on 6 matching bases. V lost 4 bases, J lost 3 bases, and 14 bases lay in between. Germline CDR1 and CDR2: DFQATT and SNEGSKA (reference sequence). This CDR3 region has 14 residues. CDR3 residues: CSAKRGGTTDTQYF. The CDR3 nucleotides read TGCAGTGCTAAAAGGGGTGGGACTACAGATACGCAGTATTTT.

This clonotype has a handful of counts. The V and J genes are TRBV4-3 and TRBJ1-5; D call uncertain. The CDR3 has 16 amino acids. V lost 0 bases, J lost 0 bases, and 9 bases lay in between. The V gene's germline CDR1 is LGHNA and CDR2 YSLEER. In DNA, the CDR3 is TGCGCCAGCAGCCAAGATTTGCGGGGTAGCAATCAGCCCCAGCATTTT. This codes for CASSQDLRGSNQPQHF.

This clonotype was picked up one time. The chain uses TRBV10-3 and TRBJ2-1, with D perhaps matching TRBD2 (5 bases). Per germline, CDR1 ENHRY and CDR2 SYGVKD. The CDR3 sequence is 15 residues long. The DNA for the CDR3 is TGTGCTACCCGGACCGAGGGAAACTTTTACAATGAGCAGTTCTTC. Encoded protein: CATRTEGNFYNEQFF.

The chain uses TRBV18 and TRBJ2-7; perhaps TRBD1 as D (6 bases). Germline-derived CDR1 and CDR2 are KGHSH and LQKENI. The CDR3 is 15 amino acids. V lost 3 bases, J lost 2 bases, and 14 bases lay in between. The CDR3 nucleotides read TGTGCCAGCTCACCGTTCCGGGACATGACCTACGAGCAGTACTTC. It yields the protein CASSPFRDMTYEQYF.

This sequence joins TRBV19 and TRBJ2-7; TRBD1 is a possible D gene (5 bases). V lost 5 bases and J 6 bases, leaving 26 bases between the germline ends. There are 17 residues in the CDR3. The germline V gene has CDR1 LNHDA and CDR2 SQIVND (reference sequence). Here the CDR3 DNA reads TGTGCCAGTAGTCCTGGTTTAGGGGATCCAGTCATCCGCGAGCAGTACTTC. Encoded protein: CASSPGLGDPVIREQYF.

This clonotype was seen only a few times. CDR3 residues: CASSDKRAVSYNEQFF. In nucleotides, the CDR3 is TGTGCCAGCAGTGACAAGCGGGCGGTCTCCTACAATGAGCAGTTCTTC. The chain uses TRBV2 and TRBJ2-1, with D maybe TRBD2 (6 bases). The CDR3 length is 16 residues. V lost 3 bases and J lost 0, with 12 bases in between. In germline, CDR1 is SNHLY, CDR2 FYNNEI.

This clonotype showed up many times. The chain carries TRBV3-1 and TRBJ2-2; the D gene could be TRBD1 or TRBD2 (6 bases each). CDR1 LGHDT and CDR2 YNNKEL come from the germline V gene (reference sequence). V shed 0 bases and J shed 1 base, with 12 bases lying between them. CDR3 length: 17 residues. Here the CDR3 reads CASSQEGGGENTGELFF. The DNA of the CDR3 is TGTGCCAGCAGCCAAGAAGGAGGGGGTGAGAACACCGGGGAGCTGTTTTTT.

This clonotype was observed many times. V gene TRBV7-8 combines with J gene TRBJ1-1; no clear D gene. Germline values: CDR1 SGHVS, CDR2 FQNEAQ. The V gene lost 5 bases and the J gene lost 1 base, with 11 bases spanning the gap. CDR3 size: 14 residues. CDR3 bases: TGTGCCAGCAGCGATCTTGGGGAGAACACTGAAGCTTTCTTT. Amino acids: CASSDLGENTEAFF.

This clonotype was counted at least ten times. The chain recombines TRBV27 with TRBJ1-4; no definite D call. With 0 bases removed from V and 3 bases from J, the gap between germline ends came to 8 bases. Germline V gives CDR1 MNHEY, CDR2 SMNVEV (reference sequence). The CDR3 totals 15 residues. CDR3 nucleotide sequence: TGTGCCAGCAGTTTATCCGGCAGGTCTAATGAAAAACTGTTTTTT. It specifies CASSLSGRSNEKLFF.

This clonotype was observed many times. The rearrangement joins TRBV28 to TRBJ2-7; maybe TRBD2 (5 bases). This CDR3 has 12 residues. Germline V gene data show CDR1 as MDHEN and CDR2 as SYDVKM. Trimming removed 6 bases from V and 2 bases from J, with 8 bases in between. CDR3 residues: CASRSGAYEQYF. Written as DNA, the CDR3 is TGTGCCAGCAGATCCGGGGCCTACGAGCAGTACTTC. Looking up the rest from reference TRBV28 and TRBJ2-7 gives the full variable domain: DVKVTQSSRYLVKRTGEKVFLECVQDMDHENMFWYRQDPGLGLRLIYFSYDVKMKEKGDIPEGYSVSREKKERFSLILESASTNQTSMYLCASRSGAYEQYFGPGTRLTVT.

This clonotype was observed at least ten times. The chain carries TRBV5-4 and TRBJ2-1, with D perhaps matching TRBD2 (6 bases). V lost 4 bases, J lost 0 bases, and 11 bases lay in between. The CDR3 is 15 residues long. Germline V gives CDR1 SGHNT, CDR2 YYREEE (reference sequence). The CDR3, as DNA: TGTGCCAGCAGCCACCCCGGGAGCTCCTACAATGAGCAGTTCTTC. It translates to CASSHPGSSYNEQFF.

This chain uses TRBV10-3 with TRBJ2-2; 10 bases agree with TRBD1. J lost 6 bases, V lost 6 bases, and 4 bases had no gene match. The germline CDR1 and CDR2 sequences are ENHRY and SYGVKD. This CDR3 contains 14 residues. CDR3: CAIRGTGEAGELFF. The CDR3 coding sequence is TGTGCCATCAGGGGGACAGGGGAGGCCGGGGAGCTGTTTTTT.

This clonotype was picked up a small number of times. The CDR3 protein is CAREQGHAGELFF. For the CDR3, the DNA is TGTGCCAGAGAACAGGGGCACGCCGGGGAGCTGTTTTTT. V gene TRBV27 combines with J gene TRBJ2-2, with 7 bases matching TRBD1. With V trimmed by 9 bases and J by 6 bases, 7 bases remained unmatched. Germline values: CDR1 MNHEY, CDR2 SMNVEV (reference sequence). There are 13 residues in the CDR3.

This clonotype has just one count. The J gene is TRBJ1-1, the V gene TRBV19, with D possibly matching TRBD1 (5 bases). Germline V gene lookup returns CDR1 LNHDA and CDR2 SQIVND (reference sequence). The V gene lost 1 base and the J gene lost 4 bases, with 7 bases spanning the gap. The CDR3 runs to 13 residues. CDR3 sequence reads: CASSIGQTTEAFF. CDR3 in DNA: TGTGCCAGTAGTATAGGACAGACCACTGAAGCTTTCTTT.

This clonotype was counted a few times. This chain joins TRBV28 and TRBJ1-1, with TRBD1 as a possible D gene (5 bases). V dropped 11 bases and J dropped 1 base, with 11 bases sitting between them. The CDR3 loop spans 12 amino acids. The germline V gene has CDR1 MDHEN and CDR2 SYDVKM. The CDR3 loop reads CAAIGANTEAFF. The CDR3 coding sequence is TGTGCCGCGATCGGGGCGAACACTGAAGCTTTCTTT.

At least ten counts were recorded for this clonotype. This sequence joins TRBV20-1 and TRBJ2-7; maybe TRBD2 (6 bases). The length of the CDR3 is 15 residues. V lost 3 bases and J lost 0, with 15 bases in between. Germline assignment: CDR1 DFQATT and CDR2 SNEGSKA (reference sequence). CDR3: CSASDPGLPSYEQYF. The CDR3, as DNA: TGCAGTGCTAGTGATCCGGGACTGCCCTCCTACGAGCAGTACTTC.

This clonotype was detected ten times or more. The rearrangement uses TRBV7-2 and TRBJ2-7, with a tentative D call TRBD1 (5 bases). The V end was cut by 0 bases, the J end by 5 bases, with 17 bases between. CDR1 is SGHTA and CDR2 is FQGNSA in the germline V gene. The CDR3 loop spans 16 amino acids. The DNA of the CDR3 is TGTGCCAGCAGCTTAGCGGGGCGGCTAGTTTCCCACGAGCAGTACTTC. The encoded protein is CASSLAGRLVSHEQYF.

This clonotype came up many times. The chain couples TRBV12-3 or TRBV12-4 to TRBJ2-5; the match to TRBD1 covers 10 bases. After removal of 3 bases from V and 9 bases from J, the junction contained 7 bases not matched to a gene. CDR3 length: 14 amino acids. CDR3 in DNA: TGTGCCAGCAGTTTCACGGGACAGGGGTCACCCCAGTACTTC. Its protein product is CASSFTGQGSPQYF.

This clonotype has just a few counts. The V and J genes are TRBV20-1 and TRBJ1-2, with TRBD1 matching over 7 bases. Germline trimming cut 6 bases from V and 4 bases from J; bases unmatched to any gene: 11. The CDR3 runs 14 residues. Germline CDR1 reads DFQATT; CDR2 reads SNEGSKA (reference sequence). Here the CDR3 reads CSAGGAGGFYGYTF. In DNA form, the CDR3 reads TGCAGTGCGGGCGGAGCAGGGGGATTCTATGGCTACACCTTC.